Described below is a single TCR beta chain sequence and its context. Its antigen is still unknown. Genomic DNA served as template for TCR beta VDJ and CDR3 profiling. From the reads, TCRdb called clonotypes with MiXCR, one entry per CDR3 protein. Here the sample spans about 160,000 distinct CDR3 sequences, 48% being singletons. The patients chosen for sequencing had shown expansion of CD8+CD57+ cells (detected by flow cytometry). Severe acquired aplastic anemia was the diagnosis recorded for all patients. The record originates from a study of CD8+CD57+ T cells in acquired aplastic anemia. Study observations and caveats: Patients showed no significant difference from controls in CD8+ Simpson's diversity. Both patients and controls carried the same twenty-nine CD8+ CDR3 sequences.

This CDR3 is 12 amino acids long. Trimming shortened V by 2 bases and J by 5 bases, and 3 bases separated the two germline ends. Germline lookup yields CDR1 SNHLY and CDR2 FYNNEI. The specimen was sorted CD4+, CD8+, or CD8+CD57+ T cells (not recorded which) from PBMCs. The genes are TRBV2 and TRBJ2-2; D gene unclear. The TCR comes from a human donor with aplastic anemia. The CDR3 region has the DNA TGTGCCAGCAGTGAACTGACCGGGGAGCTGTTTTTT. Its translation: CASSELTGELFF.